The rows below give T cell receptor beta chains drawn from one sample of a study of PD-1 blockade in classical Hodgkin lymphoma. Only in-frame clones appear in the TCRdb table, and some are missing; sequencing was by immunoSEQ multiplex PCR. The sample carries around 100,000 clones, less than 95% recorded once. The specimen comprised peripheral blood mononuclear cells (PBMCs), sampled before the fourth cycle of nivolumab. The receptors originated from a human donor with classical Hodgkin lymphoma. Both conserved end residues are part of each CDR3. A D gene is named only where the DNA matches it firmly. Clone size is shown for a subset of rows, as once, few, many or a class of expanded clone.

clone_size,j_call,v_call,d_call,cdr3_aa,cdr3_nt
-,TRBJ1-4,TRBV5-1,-,CASSPGGGAANEKLFF,TGCGCCAGCAGCCCCGGGGGAGGGGCGGCTAATGAAAAACTGTTTTTT
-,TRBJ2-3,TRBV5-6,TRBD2,CASSTWPGLAITDTQYF,TGTGCCAGCAGCACCTGGCCGGGACTAGCAATCACAGATACGCAGTATTTT
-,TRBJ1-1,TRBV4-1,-,CASSQFDLGGTEAFF,TGCGCCAGCAGCCAATTCGATTTGGGGGGCACTGAAGCTTTCTTT
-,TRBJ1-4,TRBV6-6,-,CASSSQTVPNEKLFF,TGTGCCAGCAGTTCACAAACCGTGCCTAATGAAAAACTGTTTTTT
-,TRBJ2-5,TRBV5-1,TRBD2,CASSLLVAGGDETQYF,TGCGCCAGCAGCTTACTTGTTGCGGGGGGAGATGAGACCCAGTACTTC
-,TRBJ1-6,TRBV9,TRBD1,CASSSRDSYNSPLHF,TGTGCCAGCAGCTCCCGGGACAGCTATAATTCACCCCTCCACTTT
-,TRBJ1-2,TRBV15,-,CATSRGGQRRNYGYTF,TGTGCCACCAGCAGAGGTGGGCAGAGAAGAAACTATGGCTACACCTTC
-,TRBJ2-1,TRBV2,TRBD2,CASSVGLADYNEQFF,TGTGCCAGCAGCGTGGGACTAGCGGACTACAATGAGCAGTTCTTC
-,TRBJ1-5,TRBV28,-,CASNSNQPQHF,TGTGCCAGCAATAGCAATCAGCCCCAGCATTTT
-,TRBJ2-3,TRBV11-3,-,CASSHGRGVTDTQYF,TGTGCCAGCAGCCACGGCAGGGGGGTGACAGATACGCAGTATTTT
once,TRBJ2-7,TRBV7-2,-,CASSLPPLEQYF,TGTGCCAGCAGCTTACCCCCTCTCGAGCAGTACTTC
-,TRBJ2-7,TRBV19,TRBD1,CASSMGQGYEQYF,TGTGCCAGTAGTATGGGACAGGGGTACGAGCAGTACTTC
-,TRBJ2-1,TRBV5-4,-,CASSSFSSYNEQFF,TGTGCCAGCAGCAGCTTTAGCTCCTACAATGAGCAGTTCTTC
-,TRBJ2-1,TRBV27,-,CASSLPVGGYNEQFF,TGTGCCAGCAGTTTACCGGTGGGAGGCTACAATGAGCAGTTCTTC